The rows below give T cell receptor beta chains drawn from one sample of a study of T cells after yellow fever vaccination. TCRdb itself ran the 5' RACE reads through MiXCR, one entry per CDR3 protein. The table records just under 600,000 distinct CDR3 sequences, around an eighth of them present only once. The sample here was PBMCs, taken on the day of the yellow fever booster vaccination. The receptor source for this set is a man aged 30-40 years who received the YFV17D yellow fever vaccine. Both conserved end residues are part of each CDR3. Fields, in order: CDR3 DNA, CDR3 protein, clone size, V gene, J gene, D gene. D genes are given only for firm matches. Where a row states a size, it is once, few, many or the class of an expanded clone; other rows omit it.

CDR3 DNA: TGCGCCAGCAGCCACCAGGACAGGGGGGAAGAGACCCAGTACTTC
CDR3 protein: CASSHQDRGEETQYF
clone size: .
V gene: TRBV4-1
J gene: TRBJ2-5
D gene: TRBD1

CDR3 DNA: TGTGCCAGCGGAAGACAAGCGGGTTTAGGGTACGAGCAGTACTTC
CDR3 protein: CASGRQAGLGYEQYF
clone size: few
V gene: TRBV7-2
J gene: TRBJ2-7
D gene: .

CDR3 DNA: TGTGCCAGCACACCGGATGGCACCGGGGAGCTGTTTTTT
CDR3 protein: CASTPDGTGELFF
clone size: many
V gene: TRBV6-1
J gene: TRBJ2-2
D gene: .

CDR3 DNA: TGCAGTGCTAGAGCTCCCAGGGGTACTGAAGCTTTCTTT
CDR3 protein: CSARAPRGTEAFF
clone size: .
V gene: TRBV20-1
J gene: TRBJ1-1
D gene: .

CDR3 DNA: TGCAGTGCCCCCCCCACTAGCGGGAAAACAGATACGCAGTATTTT
CDR3 protein: CSAPPTSGKTDTQYF
clone size: few
V gene: TRBV20-1
J gene: TRBJ2-3
D gene: TRBD2

CDR3 DNA: TGCGCCAGCAGACCAGAGGACCTCGGCGGTGAAAAACTGTTTTTT
CDR3 protein: CASRPEDLGGEKLFF
clone size: .
V gene: TRBV4-3
J gene: TRBJ1-4
D gene: .

CDR3 DNA: TGCGCCAGCAGCTTGGAGGTGACGGGGCCGAGCTCCTACGAGCAGTACTTC
CDR3 protein: CASSLEVTGPSSYEQYF
clone size: .
V gene: TRBV5-1
J gene: TRBJ2-7
D gene: .

CDR3 DNA: TGTGCCAGCAGTTCGTACGGGGCGACGGCCGACTATGGCTACACCTTC
CDR3 protein: CASSSYGATADYGYTF
clone size: .
V gene: TRBV6-5
J gene: TRBJ1-2
D gene: .

CDR3 DNA: TGTGCCAGTATGTTATACCCCAATGAGCAGTTCTTC
CDR3 protein: CASMLYPNEQFF
clone size: few
V gene: TRBV7-8
J gene: TRBJ2-1
D gene: .

CDR3 DNA: TGTGCCAGCAGCGGCGGGACGGGAGGTTTGTATGGCTACACCTTC
CDR3 protein: CASSGGTGGLYGYTF
clone size: .
V gene: TRBV9
J gene: TRBJ1-2
D gene: .

CDR3 DNA: TGTGCCAGCAGCAAACGGGCGGGAAAGACCTACGAGCAGTACTTC
CDR3 protein: CASSKRAGKTYEQYF
clone size: .
V gene: TRBV12-3/TRBV12-4
J gene: TRBJ2-7
D gene: .